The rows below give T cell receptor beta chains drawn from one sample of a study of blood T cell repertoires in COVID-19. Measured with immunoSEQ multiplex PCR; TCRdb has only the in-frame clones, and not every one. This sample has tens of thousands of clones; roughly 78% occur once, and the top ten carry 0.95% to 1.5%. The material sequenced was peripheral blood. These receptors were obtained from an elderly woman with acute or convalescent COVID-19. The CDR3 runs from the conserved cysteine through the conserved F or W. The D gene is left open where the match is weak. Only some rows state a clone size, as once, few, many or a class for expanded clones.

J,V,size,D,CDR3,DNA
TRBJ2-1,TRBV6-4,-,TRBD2,CASSDVTGGVLEQFF,TGTGCCAGCAGTGACGTGACGGGAGGGGTTCTGGAGCAGTTCTTC
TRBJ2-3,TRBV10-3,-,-,CAISDTGINTDTQYF,TGTGCCATCAGTGACACAGGGATAAACACAGATACGCAGTATTTT
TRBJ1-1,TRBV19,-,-,CASSDGTLNTEAFF,TGTGCCAGTAGCGACGGGACTCTGAACACTGAAGCTTTCTTT
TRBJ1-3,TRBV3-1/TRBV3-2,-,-,CASSPSTGSGNTIYF,TGTGCCAGCAGCCCCTCGACTGGGAGTGGAAACACCATATATTTT
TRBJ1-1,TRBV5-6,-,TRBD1,CASSWTGLTSNTEAFF,TGTGCCAGCAGCTGGACAGGGCTAACTTCGAACACTGAAGCTTTCTTT
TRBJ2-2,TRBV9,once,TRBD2,CASSILAGGTGELFF,TGTGCCAGCAGCATACTAGCGGGGGGGACCGGGGAGCTGTTTTTT
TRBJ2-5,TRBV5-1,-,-,CASSSQETQYF,TGCGCCAGCAGCTCGCAAGAGACCCAGTACTTC
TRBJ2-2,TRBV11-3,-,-,CASRPPGTGELFF,TGTGCCAGCAGACCCCCAGGGACCGGGGAGCTGTTTTTT
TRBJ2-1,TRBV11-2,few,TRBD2,CASSLLGLAGEGEQFF,TGTGCCAGCAGCTTACTGGGACTAGCGGGAGAGGGTGAGCAGTTCTTC
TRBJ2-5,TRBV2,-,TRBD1,CASRPDRMLQETQYF,TGTGCCAGCAGACCGGACAGGATGCTCCAAGAGACCCAGTACTTC
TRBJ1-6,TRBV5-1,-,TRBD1,CASSLAGQASDSPLHF,TGCGCCAGCAGCTTGGCGGGACAGGCCTCGGATTCACCCCTCCACTTT